The clone carrying this T cell receptor beta chain was counted only a few times. Its antigen is undetermined. The sample comes from a study of T cell repertoires in cytomegalovirus infection. Study details: Public TCR beta signatures marked donors with CMV infection and the matching HLA. Study results and caveats: Cumulated frequencies of public TCR beta families served to identify carriers of CMV plus the relevant HLA.

With V trimmed by 3 bases and J by 5 bases, 7 bases remained unmatched. Germline V gene sequence: CDR1 MNHNS, CDR2 SASEGT. This CDR3 comprises 15 residues. TCRdb re-derived calls from the reads in MiXCR, one entry per CDR3 protein. This repertoire shows about a million distinct CDR3 sequences, about a third found once; its top ten account for around an eighth. This rearrangement joins TRBV6-1 to TRBJ2-5; the match to TRBD2 covers 9 bases. The receptor comes from a human donor in good health (CMV status not recorded). Some clones in this sample may be carry-over from other donors' samples. Sample: cultured CD8+ T cells from PBMCs, taken from culture after CMV antigen stimulation. CDR3 nucleotide sequence: TGTGCCAGCAGTGATGGCGGGGGGGCCGGGGAGACCCAGTACTTC. It is translated as CASSDGGGAGETQYF.